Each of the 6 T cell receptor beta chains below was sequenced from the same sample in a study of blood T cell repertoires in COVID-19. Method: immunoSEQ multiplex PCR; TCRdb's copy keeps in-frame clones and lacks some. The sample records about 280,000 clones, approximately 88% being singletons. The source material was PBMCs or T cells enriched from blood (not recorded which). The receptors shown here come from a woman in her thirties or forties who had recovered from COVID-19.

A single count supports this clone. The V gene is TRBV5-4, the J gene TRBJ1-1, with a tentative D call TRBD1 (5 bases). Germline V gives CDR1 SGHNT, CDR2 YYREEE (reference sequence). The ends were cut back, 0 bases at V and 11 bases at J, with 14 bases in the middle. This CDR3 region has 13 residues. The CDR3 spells CASSLDRRGPAFF. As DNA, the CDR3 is TGTGCCAGCAGCTTGGACAGGAGGGGTCCGGCTTTCTTT.

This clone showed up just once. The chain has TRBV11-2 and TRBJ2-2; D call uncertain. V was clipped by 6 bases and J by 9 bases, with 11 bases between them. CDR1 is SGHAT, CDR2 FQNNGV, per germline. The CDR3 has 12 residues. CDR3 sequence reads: CASRNHGRELFF. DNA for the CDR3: TGTGCCAGCAGAAACCATGGCAGGGAGCTGTTTTTT. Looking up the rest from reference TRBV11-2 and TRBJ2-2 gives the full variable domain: EAGVAQSPRYKIIEKRQSVAFWCNPISGHATLYWYQQILGQGPKLLIQFQNNGVVDDSQLPKDRFSAERLKGVDSTLKIQPAKLEDSAVYLCASRNHGRELFFGEGSRLTVL.

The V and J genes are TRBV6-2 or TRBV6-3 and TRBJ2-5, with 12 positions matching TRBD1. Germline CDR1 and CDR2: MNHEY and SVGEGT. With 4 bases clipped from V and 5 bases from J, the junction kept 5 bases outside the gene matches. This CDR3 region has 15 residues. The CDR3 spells CASSFGTGGYETQYF. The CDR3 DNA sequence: TGTGCCAGCAGTTTCGGGACAGGGGGCTATGAGACCCAGTACTTC.

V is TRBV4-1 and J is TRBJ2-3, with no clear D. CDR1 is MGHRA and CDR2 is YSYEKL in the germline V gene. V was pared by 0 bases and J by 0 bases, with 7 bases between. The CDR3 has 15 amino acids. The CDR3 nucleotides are TGCGCCAGCAGCCAAGATTATTCGAGCACAGATACGCAGTATTTT. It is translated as CASSQDYSSTDTQYF.

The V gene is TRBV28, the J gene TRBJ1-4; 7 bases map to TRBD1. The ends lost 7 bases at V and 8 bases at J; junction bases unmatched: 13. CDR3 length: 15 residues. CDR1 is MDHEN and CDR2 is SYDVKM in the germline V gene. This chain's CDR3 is CASTTPGRGQEKLFF. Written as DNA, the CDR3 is TGTGCCAGCACAACTCCGGGCAGGGGACAGGAAAAACTGTTTTTT.

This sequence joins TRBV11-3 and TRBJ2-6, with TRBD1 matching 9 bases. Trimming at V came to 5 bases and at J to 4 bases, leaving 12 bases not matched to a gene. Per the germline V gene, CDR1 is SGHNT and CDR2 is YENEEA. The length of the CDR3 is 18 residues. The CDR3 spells CASSPGTGYGEGANVLTF. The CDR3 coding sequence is TGTGCCAGCAGCCCCGGGACAGGGTATGGAGAAGGGGCCAACGTCCTGACTTTC. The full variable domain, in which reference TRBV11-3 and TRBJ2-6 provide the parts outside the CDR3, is EAGVVQSPRYKIIEKKQPVAFWCNPISGHNTLYWYLQNLGQGPELLIRYENEEAVDDSQLPKDRFSAERLKGVDSTLKIQPAELGDSAVYLCASSPGTGYGEGANVLTFGAGSRLTVL.